This T cell receptor (beta chain) derives from a study of T cell responses to AZD1222 COVID-19 vaccine. Comment on this clone: The antigen remains unidentified.

Assay used: immunoSEQ multiplex PCR; TCRdb lists only in-frame clones, some missing. The table shows about 140,000 clones, with about 94% occurring only once. Findings and limits, study-wide: Reportedly, close to half of spike-specific TCRs are directed against unmutated variant regions. Once two AZD1222 doses were given, Spike-specific TCR breadth and depth went up. At baseline, seropositivity was found in only six or seven AZD1222 recipients.

Unmatched junction bases numbered 3, after V lost 4 bases and J lost 4 bases. The CDR3 is 14 amino acids. Germline V gene lookup returns CDR1 SGHRS and CDR2 YFSETQ. The TCR sequence derives from an adult in good health. The starting material was peripheral blood, obtained on day 0 of AZD1222 vaccination. The chain is built from TRBV5-1 and TRBJ1-1; 11 nucleotides align to TRBD1. DNA of the CDR3: TGCGCCAGCAGCGCCGGGACAGGGGGCACTGAAGCTTTCTTT. Translation gives CASSAGTGGTEAFF.